This TCR beta chain was profiled in a study of T cell repertoires in cytomegalovirus infection. MiXCR was run by TCRdb on the reads, yielding one entry per CDR3 protein. This table has about 47,000 distinct CDR3 sequences, under 20% appearing once. In regard to this clonotype: Its cognate antigen is unknown.

Sequenced material: CD8+ T cells from cultured PBMCs, taken from culture after CMV antigen stimulation. This clonotype was sampled from a human donor in good health (CMV status not recorded). Some clones in this sample may be carry-over from other donors' samples.

The CDR3 here is CATSDLPSPDEQFF. CDR3 nucleotides: TGTGCCACCAGTGATTTGCCCAGTCCCGATGAGCAGTTCTTC. This chain connects TRBV24-1 to TRBJ2-1; the D is unclear. This CDR3 has 14 residues. Looked up from germline, CDR1 is KGHDR and CDR2 is SFDVKD. V was shortened by 0 bases and J by 8 bases, with 10 bases between the two germline ends.